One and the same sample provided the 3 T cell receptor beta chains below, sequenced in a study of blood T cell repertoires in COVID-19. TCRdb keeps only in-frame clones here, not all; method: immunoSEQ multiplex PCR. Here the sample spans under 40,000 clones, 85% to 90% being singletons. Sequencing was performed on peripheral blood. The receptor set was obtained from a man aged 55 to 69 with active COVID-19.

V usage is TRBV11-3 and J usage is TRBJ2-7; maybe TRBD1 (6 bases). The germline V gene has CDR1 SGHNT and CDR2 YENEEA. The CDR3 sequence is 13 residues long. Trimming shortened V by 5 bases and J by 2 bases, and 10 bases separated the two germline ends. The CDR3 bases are TGTGCCAGCAGCGCGGACAGACCCTACGAGCAGTACTTC. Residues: CASSADRPYEQYF.

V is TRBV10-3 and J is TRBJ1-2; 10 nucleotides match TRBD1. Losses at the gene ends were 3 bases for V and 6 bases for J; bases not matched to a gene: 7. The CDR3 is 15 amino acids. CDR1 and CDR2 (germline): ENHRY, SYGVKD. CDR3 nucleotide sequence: TGTGCCATCAGTGACCCCGGGACAGGGGTTGATGGCTACACCTTC. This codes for CAISDPGTGVDGYTF.

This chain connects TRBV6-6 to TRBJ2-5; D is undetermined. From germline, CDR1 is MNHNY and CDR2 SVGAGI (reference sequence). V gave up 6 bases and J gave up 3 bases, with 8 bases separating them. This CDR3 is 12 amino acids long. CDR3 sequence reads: CASSDWEETQYF. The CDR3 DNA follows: TGTGCCAGCAGCGACTGGGAAGAGACCCAGTACTTC.